This T cell receptor (beta chain) was profiled in a study of T cell repertoires in cytomegalovirus infection. Study-wide background: An indication of both CMV infection and matching HLA type came from public TCR beta signatures. Study-wide results and limits: The ex vivo response was dominated by HLA-C-restricted CMV-specific TCR beta clonotypes. Summed frequency of public TCR beta families distinguished CMV carriers with the relevant HLA.

The germline gives CDR1 LGHDT, CDR2 YNNKEL (reference sequence). V lost 4 bases and J 5 bases, leaving 8 bases between the germline ends. CDR3 length: 13 amino acids. As for this clonotype: The target antigen is unknown.

TCRdb passed the reads through MiXCR, listing each CDR3 protein once. The sample consists of hundreds of thousands of distinct CDR3 sequences, under 20% of them appearing once. The sample consisted of PBMCs. The chain couples TRBV3-1 to TRBJ2-2; D gene uncertain. The sequence derives from a human donor in good health (CMV status not recorded). Some clones in this sample may be carry-over from other donors' samples. CDR3 DNA: TGTGCCAGCAGCCCGTTCCGAACCGGGGAGCTGTTTTTT. Amino acid sequence: CASSPFRTGELFF.